The present entry profiles one T cell receptor (beta chain) with its context. This record belongs to a study of OX40 agonist ivuxolimab in advanced cancers. V shed 2 bases and J 7 bases; nucleotides not matched to a gene: 7. CDR3 size: 17 residues. CDR1 LGHNA and CDR2 YNFKEQ come from the germline V gene. Sequenced by immunoSEQ multiplex PCR; TCRdb stores in-frame clones only, minus some. This table holds about 58,000 clones, 80% to 90% found once. The chain links TRBV4-2 to TRBJ2-2, with 13 bases lining up with TRBD2. Specimen: CD4+ or CD8+ T cells sorted from blood, collected in a trial of the OX40 agonist ivuxolimab. The receptor was isolated from an adult with an advanced solid tumor such as melanoma, head and neck, liver or kidney cancer. The CDR3 DNA reads as TGTGCCAGCAGCCAACCAGGGACTAGCGGGAAGAACGGGGAGCTGTTTTTT. Its translation: CASSQPGTSGKNGELFF.